These T cell receptor beta chains were read from a single sample in a study of OX40 agonist ivuxolimab in advanced cancers. Some clones are missing from TCRdb's copy, which holds only in-frame ones; the method was immunoSEQ multiplex PCR. In the table there are 70,000 to 85,000 clones, approximately 94% of which are singletons. Sample: CD4+ or CD8+ T cells sorted from blood, taken in a trial of the OX40 agonist ivuxolimab. These receptor sequences come from an adult with an advanced solid tumor such as melanoma, head and neck, liver or kidney cancer. Each CDR3 is given with its conserved first and last residue. The D gene is left open where the match is weak. Expanded clones are given a class, and other clones once, few, many or no size at all.

V,D,size,J,DNA,CDR3
TRBV10-3,TRBD1,NA,TRBJ1-2,TGTGCCATCGCAGCGGACAGGGGCAAGGTTACGGCCACCTTC,CAIAADRGKVTATF
TRBV11-2,NA,NA,TRBJ2-3,TGTGCCAGCAGCCTTCCCCGGAGTATTGCTAGCACAGATACGCAGTATTTT,CASSLPRSIASTDTQYF
TRBV19,TRBD1,NA,TRBJ1-3,TGTGCCAGTAGGCTACCAGGGACAGCCTCTGGAAACACCATATATTTT,CASRLPGTASGNTIYF
TRBV28,TRBD1,NA,TRBJ1-5,TGTGCCAGCAGTCACGGACAGGGTGGGCAGCCCCAGCATTTT,CASSHGQGGQPQHF
TRBV20-1,NA,once,TRBJ1-1,TGCAGTGCTACCAGAGACCCTCAGCCTTTCTTT,CSATRDPQPFF
TRBV6-6,TRBD2,NA,TRBJ2-1,TGTGCCAGCACGAGGGAGGGCGAGCAGTTCTTC,CASTREGEQFF
TRBV6-5,TRBD1,NA,TRBJ1-2,TGTGCCAGCAGACAAACCGACAGGGGGGGTGGCTACACCTTC,CASRQTDRGGGYTF
TRBV7-8,TRBD2,NA,TRBJ2-7,TGTGCCAGCAGCAGCCTAGCGGGTCCCTCCTACGAGCAGTACTTC,CASSSLAGPSYEQYF
TRBV6-6,NA,NA,TRBJ2-1,TGTGCCAGCAGCCCCGGGAGCTCCTACAATGAGCAGTTCTTC,CASSPGSSYNEQFF
TRBV11-3,NA,NA,TRBJ2-3,TGTGCCAGCAGCCCGGACAGATACACAGATACGCAGTATTTT,CASSPDRYTDTQYF
TRBV2,NA,NA,TRBJ2-2,TGTGCCAGCAAACAGGGCGCCGGGGAGCTGTTTTTT,CASKQGAGELFF
TRBV6-1,TRBD1,once,TRBJ2-2,TGTGCCAGCAGTCCGGGACAGGGGGTCTCCGGGGAGCTGTTTTTT,CASSPGQGVSGELFF
TRBV27,NA,NA,TRBJ1-2,TGTGCCAGCAGTTTAAAGGGTCCAGTTCAAGGCTACACCTTC,CASSLKGPVQGYTF
TRBV7-3,TRBD2,NA,TRBJ2-5,TGTGCCAGCAGCTCAACCGGGAGGGCAGGGGAGACCCAGTACTTC,CASSSTGRAGETQYF
TRBV7-2,NA,NA,TRBJ1-5,TGTGCCAGCAGTCTCCAGGAGCAGCCCCAGCATTTT,CASSLQEQPQHF
TRBV4-3,NA,once,TRBJ2-7,TGCGCCAGCAGCCAAGGATACCCGGGGAACTACGAGCAGTACTTC,CASSQGYPGNYEQYF
TRBV6-5,NA,NA,TRBJ2-7,TGTGCCAGCAGTTACCAAGAGGGGTCCTACGAGCAGTACTTC,CASSYQEGSYEQYF
TRBV18,TRBD1,NA,TRBJ2-5,TGTGCCAGCTCACAAGGACAGGGGAGAGAGACCCAGTACTTC,CASSQGQGRETQYF
TRBV27,NA,NA,TRBJ2-7,NA,CASSFGAGPGRYEQYF
TRBV20-1,NA,NA,TRBJ2-3,TGCAGTCCTTATAAGGGCGATACGCAGTATTTT,CSPYKGDTQYF
TRBV28,NA,once,TRBJ2-5,TGTGCCAGCAGTCAGGGGAAAGAGACCCAGTACTTC,CASSQGKETQYF
TRBV2,TRBD1,NA,TRBJ1-2,TGTGCCAGCACCAGACAAAACCAGGGGGCAAGGGGCTACACCTTC,CASTRQNQGARGYTF
TRBV18,TRBD1,NA,TRBJ1-4,TGTGCCAGCTCACCGGGCGACAGGGGTGGAGAAAAACTGTTTTTT,CASSPGDRGGEKLFF
TRBV28,NA,NA,TRBJ2-7,TGTGCCAGCAGTTTAGAGGTCGAGCAGTACTTC,CASSLEVEQYF
TRBV5-1,TRBD1,once,TRBJ2-3,TGCGCCAGCGGAGGCACCACAGGGGGCACTAATACGCAGTATTTT,CASGGTTGGTNTQYF
TRBV29-1,NA,NA,TRBJ2-5,TGCAGCGTGGACGTCGACTTAGGGGGAGAGACCCAGTACTTC,CSVDVDLGGETQYF
TRBV2,NA,NA,TRBJ1-2,TGTGCCAGCAGTGAATATCGGGACACAGGGTTCTATGGCTACACCTTC,CASSEYRDTGFYGYTF
TRBV6-5,TRBD1,NA,TRBJ1-4,TGTGCCAGCAGTTACACGGGCCAGGGGGCTGAAAAACTGTTTTTT,CASSYTGQGAEKLFF
TRBV18,NA,NA,TRBJ2-3,TGTGCCAGCTCACCCGAGGTAACAGATACGCAGTATTTT,CASSPEVTDTQYF
TRBV5-6,NA,NA,TRBJ2-3,TGTGCCAGCAGCTTGACCCGAAGGACAGATACGCAGTATTTT,CASSLTRRTDTQYF
TRBV6-4,TRBD2,once,TRBJ2-1,TGTGCCAGCAGTGTAAGACTAGCAGGGTTCAATGAGCAGTTCTTC,CASSVRLAGFNEQFF
TRBV4-1,NA,NA,TRBJ1-5,TGCGCCAGCAGCCAAGTGCGGGGGGCGGCGGGGCCCCAGCATTTT,CASSQVRGAAGPQHF
TRBV19,NA,NA,TRBJ2-1,TGTGCCAGTAGCCTGGACGTCTCCCGCGGGAATGAGCAGTTCTTC,CASSLDVSRGNEQFF
TRBV5-6,NA,NA,TRBJ2-4,TGTGCCAGCAGCTTGCAGGGCGTAAACATTCAGTACTTC,CASSLQGVNIQYF
TRBV19,NA,once,TRBJ2-2,TGTGCCAGTAAAAACAGGAACACCGGGGAGCTGTTTTTT,CASKNRNTGELFF
TRBV6-1,TRBD2,NA,TRBJ2-1,TGTGCCAGCAGTGAACGACTAGCGGAGGGGGGTGAGCAGTTCTTC,CASSERLAEGGEQFF
TRBV6-5,NA,NA,TRBJ2-1,TGTGCCAGCAGTTACCGGGCTGCCAGCTCCTACAATGAGCAGTTCTTC,CASSYRAASSYNEQFF
TRBV9,TRBD2,NA,TRBJ2-1,TGTGCCAGCAGCATCGGACTAGCCTACAATGAGCAGTTCTTC,CASSIGLAYNEQFF
TRBV25-1,NA,NA,TRBJ2-1,TGTGCCAGCAGTGCAGGGGCTGGGGTCAATGAGCAGTTCTTC,CASSAGAGVNEQFF
TRBV11-3,TRBD2,NA,TRBJ2-2,TGTGCCAGCAGCTTCACTAGCGCGAACACCGGGGAGCTGTTTTTT,CASSFTSANTGELFF
TRBV5-4,TRBD2,NA,TRBJ2-1,TGTGCCAGCAGCCCAGCGGGAGGAACCTACAATGAGCAGTTCTTC,CASSPAGGTYNEQFF
TRBV4-2,NA,NA,TRBJ2-1,TGTGCCAGCAGCCTGGGACTTAGGAATGAGCAGTTCTTC,CASSLGLRNEQFF
TRBV9,NA,NA,TRBJ2-7,TGTGCCAGCAGCGTAGAAAGGGCCACCTACGAGCAGTACTTC,CASSVERATYEQYF
TRBV7-8,NA,NA,TRBJ2-7,TGTGCCAGCAGCCCTCGAGACAGTACCTACGAGCAGTACTTC,CASSPRDSTYEQYF
TRBV7-2,NA,NA,TRBJ2-5,TGTGCCAGCAGCCCCCTGGGGCTTGAGACCCAGTACTTC,CASSPLGLETQYF
TRBV28,NA,NA,TRBJ1-5,TGTGCCTCTGCAAGACGGGAGATTTCTCAGCCCCAGCATTTT,CASARREISQPQHF
TRBV18,NA,NA,TRBJ1-1,TGTGCCAGCTCACCACAGGGGTTCACTGAAGCTTTCTTT,CASSPQGFTEAFF
TRBV11-2,NA,NA,TRBJ1-3,TGTGCCAGCAGCCCAGGACAGTCCCTCTCTGGAAACACCATATATTTT,CASSPGQSLSGNTIYF
TRBV29-1,NA,NA,TRBJ1-4,TGCAGCGTTGGAAGGGCTAATGAAAAACTGTTTTTT,CSVGRANEKLFF
TRBV7-2,NA,NA,TRBJ2-2,TGTGCCAGCAGTTCTCGGAGGGTCTCCGGGGAGCTGTTTTTT,CASSSRRVSGELFF
TRBV7-2,TRBD1,NA,TRBJ1-3,TGTGCCAGCAGCCCGGACAGGGGTAAAGGAAACACCATATATTTT,CASSPDRGKGNTIYF